Shown below are 14 T cell receptor beta chains from a single sample sequenced in a study of blood T cell repertoires in COVID-19. The method was immunoSEQ multiplex PCR; TCRdb's version includes in-frame clones alone and lacks a portion of them. The table lists 180,000 or so clones, roughly nine tenths of them singletons, with around 6.6% in the top ten. Source material: peripheral blood. Source of these receptors: a man aged 40-50 years with acute or convalescent COVID-19.

This clone appeared a single time. This chain joins TRBV18 and TRBJ1-1, with D maybe TRBD1 (5 bases). CDR3 size: 17 residues. Per germline, CDR1 KGHSH and CDR2 LQKENI. V was shortened by 3 bases and J by 1 base, with 18 bases between the two germline ends. CDR3 DNA: TGTGCCAGCTCACCTAGCTCAATAGACAGCACGAACACTGAAGCTTTCTTT. It specifies CASSPSSIDSTNTEAFF.

The chain joins TRBV5-1 to TRBJ2-5; 7 positions match TRBD1. CDR1 and CDR2 from the germline V gene are SGHRS and YFSETQ. The V and J ends lost 4 bases and 4 bases, in that order; junction bases with no gene match: 13. The CDR3 is 16 residues long. The CDR3 region is CASSTTARTGRETQYF. The CDR3 DNA sequence: TGCGCCAGCAGCACGACCGCTAGGACAGGTCGAGAGACCCAGTACTTC.

The rearrangement links TRBV3-1 (or the pseudogene TRBV3-2) to TRBJ2-1, with TRBD2 matching over 7 bases. After removal of 4 bases from V and 3 bases from J, the junction contained 6 bases not matched to a gene. This CDR3 region has 15 residues. Germline lookup yields CDR1 LGHDT and CDR2 YNNKEL (reference sequence). This CDR3 reads CASSRGLEYYNEQFF. The CDR3 DNA reads as TGTGCCAGCAGCCGAGGACTAGAGTACTACAATGAGCAGTTCTTC.

The chain is built from TRBV7-9 and TRBJ2-2, with a tentative D call TRBD1 (8 bases). The CDR3 spans 19 residues. Germline assignment: CDR1 SEHNR and CDR2 FQNEAQ (reference sequence). V dropped 5 bases and J dropped 1 base, with 23 bases sitting between them. CDR3 coding DNA: TGTGCCAGCAGCCCCCGGGTGCGGGGGACAGGAGAGAACACCGGGGAGCTGTTTTTT. This sequence encodes CASSPRVRGTGENTGELFF. Complete variable domain (other parts from reference TRBV7-9 and TRBJ2-2): DTGVSQNPRHKITKRGQNVTFRCDPISEHNRLYWYRQTLGQGPEFLTYFQNEAQLEKSRLLSDRFSAERPKGSFSTLEIQRTEQGDSAMYLCASSPRVRGTGENTGELFFGEGSRLTVL.

The count of this clone is one. The rearrangement links TRBV5-1 to TRBJ1-4, with D perhaps TRBD1 (6 bases). Trimming pared 4 bases from V and 4 bases from J, leaving 17 bases between. Germline CDR1 and CDR2: SGHRS and YFSETQ. CDR3 size: 16 residues. The CDR3 DNA reads TGCGCCAGCAGCCCGACAGGCGCGAACCTTAATGAAAAACTGTTTTTT. As protein: CASSPTGANLNEKLFF.

The CDR3: CASSYGEANTEAFF. CDR3 DNA sequence: TGTGCCAGCAGTTACGGGGAGGCGAACACTGAAGCTTTCTTT. The rearrangement links TRBV6-5 to TRBJ1-1; the D is unclear. V was clipped by 2 bases and J by 1 base, with 8 bases between them. This CDR3 is built from 14 residues. The germline V gene encodes CDR1 MNHEY and CDR2 SVGAGI.

The V gene is TRBV28, the J gene TRBJ2-1; 15 bases agree with TRBD2. Unmatched junction bases numbered 3, after V lost 5 bases and J lost 4 bases. The CDR3 contains 16 residues. The germline CDR1 and CDR2 sequences are MDHEN and SYDVKM. The CDR3 DNA reads TGTGCCAGCAGTCCGGGACTAGCGGGGGGTTACAATGAGCAGTTCTTC. It translates to CASSPGLAGGYNEQFF.

The chain couples TRBV3-1 (or the pseudogene TRBV3-2) to TRBJ1-2, with D unresolved. The CDR3 extends over 16 amino acids. Looked up from germline, CDR1 is LGHDT and CDR2 is YNNKEL (reference sequence). The V and J ends lost 0 bases and 4 bases respectively, with 15 bases between them. The CDR3 nucleotides are TGTGCCAGCAGCCAAGATGCGGGGATTGGCCCCTATGGCTACACCTTC. It is translated as CASSQDAGIGPYGYTF.

The V gene is TRBV7-2, the J gene TRBJ1-1, with 7 positions matching TRBD1. CDR1 and CDR2 from the germline V gene are SGHTA and FQGNSA. The CDR3 runs 14 residues. The J segment lost 8 bases and the V segment lost 1 base, leaving 7 bases of the junction unmatched. The CDR3 loop is CASSLDPTGVEAFF. The CDR3 DNA sequence: TGTGCCAGCAGCTTAGACCCAACAGGGGTCGAAGCTTTCTTT.

J is TRBJ2-5 and V is TRBV4-2, with a weak D call TRBD2 (7 bases). The CDR3 spans 15 residues. The germline gives CDR1 LGHNA, CDR2 YNFKEQ. Trimming pared 0 bases from V and 6 bases from J, leaving 14 bases between. In DNA form, the CDR3 reads TGTGCCAGCAGCCAAGAGGTGGGGGGGCCGAAGACCCAGTACTTC. The encoded protein is CASSQEVGGPKTQYF.

The V call is TRBV6-6, the J call TRBJ1-6, with 8 bases matching TRBD1. The germline V gene encodes CDR1 MNHNY and CDR2 SVGAGI (reference sequence). V was clipped by 6 bases and J by 5 bases; unmatched bases: 9. The CDR3 spans 16 residues. The CDR3 DNA sequence: TGTGCCAGCAGCCTACTCAGGGGGCAGGATAATTCACCCCTCCACTTT. Its protein product is CASSLLRGQDNSPLHF.

The rearrangement uses TRBV24-1 and TRBJ1-2, with D tentatively TRBD1 (5 bases). V was cut by 4 bases and J by 4 bases, with 9 bases left in between. The CDR3 sequence is 13 residues long. Germline CDR1 and CDR2: KGHDR and SFDVKD. This CDR3 is CATSESGPYGYTF. DNA of the CDR3: TGTGCCACCAGTGAGTCAGGGCCCTATGGCTACACCTTC.

The V call is TRBV7-9, the J call TRBJ1-4; D not certain. This CDR3 has 14 residues. The germline V gene encodes CDR1 SEHNR and CDR2 FQNEAQ (reference sequence). Trimming stripped 5 bases from V and 0 bases from J, with 7 bases between. The CDR3 DNA sequence: TGTGCCAGCAGCCGACTTGCAACTAATGAAAAACTGTTTTTT. It codes for CASSRLATNEKLFF.

The genes are TRBV13 and TRBJ2-7; TRBD2 agrees at 7 bases. CDR1 and CDR2 (germline): PRHDT, FYEKMQ (reference sequence). The CDR3 loop spans 14 amino acids. The ends lost 10 bases at V and 1 base at J; junction bases unmatched: 10. CDR3 protein: CANPWGGKSYEQYF. The DNA for the CDR3 is TGTGCCAACCCCTGGGGGGGGAAATCCTACGAGCAGTACTTC.